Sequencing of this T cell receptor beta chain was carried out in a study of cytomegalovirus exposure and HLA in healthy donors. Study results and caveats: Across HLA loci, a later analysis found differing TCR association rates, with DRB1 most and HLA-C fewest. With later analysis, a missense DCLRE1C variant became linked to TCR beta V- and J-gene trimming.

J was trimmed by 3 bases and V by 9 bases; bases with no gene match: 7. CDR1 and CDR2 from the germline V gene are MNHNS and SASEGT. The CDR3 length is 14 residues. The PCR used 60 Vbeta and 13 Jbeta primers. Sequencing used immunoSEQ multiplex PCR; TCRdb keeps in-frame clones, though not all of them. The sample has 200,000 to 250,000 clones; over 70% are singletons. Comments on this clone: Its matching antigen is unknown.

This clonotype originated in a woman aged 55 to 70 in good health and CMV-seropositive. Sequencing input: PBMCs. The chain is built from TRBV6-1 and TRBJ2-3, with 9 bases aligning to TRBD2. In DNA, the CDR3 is TGTGCCAGTGGTAGCGGGAGTCTGACAGATACGCAGTATTTT. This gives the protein CASGSGSLTDTQYF.